A selection of T cell receptor beta chains follows, all from one sample in a study of blood T cell repertoires in COVID-19. Repertoires were generated with immunoSEQ multiplex PCR, while TCRdb's copy carries only in-frame clones and drops some. The sample records under 150,000 clones, more than 75% being singletons. The sequenced sample was peripheral blood. The receptors here all came from a woman aged 40 to 50 with acute or convalescent COVID-19. The CDR3 runs from the conserved cysteine through the conserved F or W. The order of the fields is V gene, D gene, J gene, clone size, CDR3 DNA, CDR3 protein. The D gene is left open where the match is weak. Clone size appears in some rows only: once, few, many, or a class for an expanded clone.

v_gene: TRBV18; d_gene: -; j_gene: TRBJ1-5; abundance: -; CDR3nt: TGTGCCAGCTCACCACTAGCCAGGGAAACCTATAGCAATCAGCCCCAGCATTTT; CDR3aa: CASSPLARETYSNQPQHF
v_gene: TRBV28; d_gene: TRBD2; j_gene: TRBJ2-7; abundance: -; CDR3nt: TGTGCCAGCAGTTTGACTAGCGGGGGGGCCGGCGAGCAGTACTTC; CDR3aa: CASSLTSGGAGEQYF
v_gene: TRBV7-2; d_gene: -; j_gene: TRBJ1-1; abundance: -; CDR3nt: TGTGCCAGCAGCCCCCGACAGGCAGGGTCGAACACTGAAGCTTTCTTT; CDR3aa: CASSPRQAGSNTEAFF
v_gene: TRBV19; d_gene: -; j_gene: TRBJ2-1; abundance: -; CDR3nt: TGTGCCAGTAGTATCGGACAGAGACAGTACAATGAGCAGTTCTTC; CDR3aa: CASSIGQRQYNEQFF
v_gene: TRBV3-1/TRBV3-2; d_gene: TRBD1; j_gene: TRBJ2-7; abundance: -; CDR3nt: TGTGCCAGCAGCCAATGGGACAGGGACTACGAGCAGTACTTC; CDR3aa: CASSQWDRDYEQYF
v_gene: TRBV18; d_gene: -; j_gene: TRBJ1-1; abundance: -; CDR3nt: TGTGCCAGCTCACCATCGATTGAGGGCACTGAAGCTTTCTTT; CDR3aa: CASSPSIEGTEAFF
v_gene: TRBV5-1; d_gene: -; j_gene: TRBJ1-2; abundance: once; CDR3nt: TGCGCCAGCAGCCCTGACAGAGCTAACTATGGCTACACCTTC; CDR3aa: CASSPDRANYGYTF
v_gene: TRBV7-8; d_gene: -; j_gene: TRBJ1-1; abundance: -; CDR3nt: TGTGCCAGCAGCTTAGATACGTCGGGCACTGAAGCTTTCTTT; CDR3aa: CASSLDTSGTEAFF
v_gene: TRBV5-1; d_gene: TRBD1; j_gene: TRBJ1-1; abundance: once; CDR3nt: TGCGCCAGCACCCAACGGACAGGGGCGAACACTGAAGCTTTCTTT; CDR3aa: CASTQRTGANTEAFF
v_gene: TRBV4-1; d_gene: -; j_gene: TRBJ2-3; abundance: -; CDR3nt: TGCGCCAGCAGCCAAGCGGGTAGCACAGATACGCAGTATTTT; CDR3aa: CASSQAGSTDTQYF
v_gene: TRBV4-1; d_gene: -; j_gene: TRBJ2-7; abundance: -; CDR3nt: TGCGCCAGCAGCCAAGCCCCAGGGTACGAGCAGTACTTC; CDR3aa: CASSQAPGYEQYF
v_gene: TRBV3-1/TRBV3-2; d_gene: -; j_gene: TRBJ1-1; abundance: -; CDR3nt: TGTGCCAGCAGCCAAATGTTAGCTGGGACTGAAGCTTTCTTT; CDR3aa: CASSQMLAGTEAFF